Described below is a single TCR beta chain sequence and its context. Per the germline V gene, CDR1 is SGHAT and CDR2 is FQNNGV. The CDR3 totals 13 residues. V lost 5 bases, J lost 5 bases, and 12 bases lay in between. The sample belongs to a study of blood T cell repertoires in COVID-19. Across the study: From T cells, B-cell-depleted T cells, or PBMCs came the material, which was cDNA or gDNA.

Per the original methods: Quantification of nucleated cells was approximated via reference gene primer amplification. Produced via immunoSEQ multiplex PCR; TCRdb's table is partial and in-frame only. Clone size and the V and J calls come from that table; the DNA yielded D and trimming. The sample carries about 54,000 clones, 75% to 95% recorded once. Sequencing was carried out using peripheral blood. This chain connects TRBV11-2 to TRBJ1-1, with D hard to call. This clonotype originated in a woman in her 40s with active COVID-19. The CDR3 nucleotides are TGTGCCAGCAGCGTATTACGAGGAACTGAAGCTTTCTTT. The encoded protein is CASSVLRGTEAFF.